Listed here is a single TCR beta chain. What antigen it recognizes has not been identified. No per-base quality is available; no much larger clone lies one base away. The entry originates in a study of blood T cell repertoires in COVID-19 (TCRdb year 2020). Study-wide context: Collaborator samples came from the United States, Italy and Spain and covered acute and convalescent phases of COVID-19. The material from the prospective study consisted of cDNA or gDNA derived from T cells, B-cell-depleted T cells, or PBMCs. Subjects who had been exposed to COVID-19, were actively infected with it, or had recovered from it provided the deeply sampled blood TCRbeta repertoires that made up the dataset. The repertoires were made available in a free public database intended to serve as a resource for research on the immune response to SARS-CoV-2. The samples were drawn from the first 160 participants of the ongoing ImmuneRACE study and from roughly 1,300 subjects provided by 6 global collaborators. A de-identified subject ID, COVID-19 status, age in years and sex were almost always included in the sample metadata. HLA class I and class II types, where available, came from metadata supplied by the sample provider rather than from assay-based typing.

Relative to germline, V is missing 1 base and J is missing 3 bases, with 8 bases of the junction outside any gene match. The CDR3 numbers 16 residues from cysteine through phenylalanine. The retained sequence is limited to the CDR3, 48 bases, with the frame set at the first base. CDR1 and CDR2 are drawn from the germline V gene: MNHEY, SVGEGT. The immunoSEQ Assay, a bias-controlled multiplex PCR, was used to amplify TCRbeta CDR3 regions from genomic DNA. The original methods were these. The number of nucleated cells in each sample was estimated from the amplification of reference gene primers within the assay. To quantify the absolute abundance of each unique TCRbeta CDR3 rearrangement, sequence reads were collapsed and filtered. For each sample, productive Simpson clonality was calculated by taking the square root of Simpson's diversity index across productive rearrangements. This is the immuneACCESS table as TCRdb keeps it, with only in-frame sequences that have V and J called. A part of the clones is gone; compared with another copy, unresolved V genes explain less than half, and the rest is unexplained. V and J calls and clone size are given by that table; D and trimming were obtained from the DNA. In all, the sample holds about 250,000 clones, and around 89% of those were seen once. About 5.9% of the sample is taken by the ten largest.

Results the study describes overall, beyond this receptor: Clinical and demographic metadata were provided uncurated, with the amount varying by source and participant.

At one collaborating source in Seattle, patients were enrolled during active infection and were followed longitudinally through the course of disease. Whole blood was collected in K2EDTA tubes by collaborating institutions according to the institutions' own protocols. For TCRbeta analysis, collaborators shipped samples in one of three forms: frozen whole blood, isolated PBMCs, or DNA extracted from either of those sample types. The origin of this receptor is a woman aged 25 to 45 with COVID-19, enrolled during active disease. The rearranged segments are TRBV6-2 or TRBV6-3 and TRBJ2-7; a stretch of 8 junction bases matches TRBD1. Material: peripheral blood. The DNA is TGTGCCAGCAGTTACTTACCTAGGGACAGGAACTACGAGCAGTACTTC. Translated, this is CASSYLPRDRNYEQYF.